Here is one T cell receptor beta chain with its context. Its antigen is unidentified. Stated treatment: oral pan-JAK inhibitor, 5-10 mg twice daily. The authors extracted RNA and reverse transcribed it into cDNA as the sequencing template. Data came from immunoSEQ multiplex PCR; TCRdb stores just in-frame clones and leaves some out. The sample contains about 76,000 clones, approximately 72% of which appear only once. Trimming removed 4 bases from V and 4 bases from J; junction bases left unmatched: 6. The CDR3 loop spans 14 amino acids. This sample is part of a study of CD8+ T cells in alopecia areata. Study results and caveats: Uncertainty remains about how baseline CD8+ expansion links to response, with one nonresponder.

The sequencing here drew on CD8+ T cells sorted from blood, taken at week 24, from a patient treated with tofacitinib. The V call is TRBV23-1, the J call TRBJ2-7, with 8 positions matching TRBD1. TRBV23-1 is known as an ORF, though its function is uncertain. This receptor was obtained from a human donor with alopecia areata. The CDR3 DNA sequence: TGCGCCAGCAGTCCCGGACAGGGATCTTACGAGCAGTACTTC. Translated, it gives CASSPGQGSYEQYF.